The clone carrying this T cell receptor beta chain came up once. Study processing details: Counts of nucleated cells, estimated from reference gene primer amplification, were obtained. Here immunoSEQ multiplex PCR was the method, and the copy in TCRdb shows in-frame clones only, minus some. That table supplies the V and J calls and clone size; D and trimming were determined from the DNA. Of about 230,000 clones listed, over 75% are singletons. Trimming removed 6 bases from V and 1 base from J; junction bases left unmatched: 6. The CDR3 is made up of 15 amino acids. In germline, CDR1 is MNHEY, CDR2 SVGAGI. The data were taken from a study of blood T cell repertoires in COVID-19. Looking at the study overall: Both acute and convalescent COVID-19 samples were obtained from the United States, Italy and Spain. T cells, B-cell-depleted T cells, or PBMCs provided the cDNA or gDNA that served as material.

The chain combines TRBV6-5 with TRBJ2-7; 10 bases agree with TRBD1. This clonotype was sampled from a man in his forties or fifties with COVID-19, enrolled during active disease. The sample consisted of peripheral blood. CDR3 coding DNA: TGTGCCAGCAGGCGCCGGGACAGGGGTTCCTACGAGCAGTACTTC. This translates into CASRRRDRGSYEQYF.